The 27 T cell receptor beta chains below all came from one sample that was sequenced in a study of shared clonotypes between healthy human individuals. This table comes from immunoSEQ multiplex PCR, and its TCRdb copy is limited to in-frame clones, with some not included. The table includes about 560,000 clones, roughly 79% detected once. Input material: PBMCs. The receptors were gathered from a woman in her 40s in good health. Some clones in this sample may be carry-over from other donors' samples.

V gene TRBV4-2 combines with J gene TRBJ2-5, with TRBD2 matching 8 bases. V lost 0 bases and J lost 5; bases outside the gene matches: 14. The length of the CDR3 is 18 residues. From germline, CDR1 is LGHNA and CDR2 YNFKEQ. The CDR3 is CASSQDTLTSGAGETQYF. For the CDR3, the DNA is TGTGCCAGCAGCCAAGATACCCTTACTAGCGGCGCAGGGGAGACCCAGTACTTC.

The chain has TRBV11-2 and TRBJ2-7, with D unresolved. Trimming shortened V by 0 bases and J by 9 bases, and 18 bases separated the two germline ends. CDR3 size: 15 residues. From germline, CDR1 is SGHAT and CDR2 FQNNGV. This CDR3 is CASSLDPAPGLRQYF. CDR3 DNA: TGTGCCAGCAGCTTAGATCCGGCTCCTGGGCTACGGCAGTACTTC.

The DNA of the CDR3 is TGTGCCAGCTTTTACTCTGGGGCCAACGTCCTGACTTTC. Translating it yields CASFYSGANVLTF. The rearrangement links TRBV2 to TRBJ2-6; D is unclear. This CDR3 comprises 13 residues. Trimming shortened V by 8 bases and J by 0 bases, and 5 bases separated the two germline ends. CDR1 SNHLY and CDR2 FYNNEI come from the germline V gene.

The chain has TRBV7-6 and TRBJ2-2, with no clear D. Germline CDR1 SGHVS, CDR2 FNYEAQ. V lost 5 bases and J 0 bases, leaving 10 bases between the germline ends. The CDR3 is made up of 15 amino acids. The CDR3 sequence: CASSPLQANTGELFF. The CDR3 region has the DNA TGTGCCAGCAGCCCACTGCAGGCGAACACCGGGGAGCTGTTTTTT.

As regards this clone: One end of the junction does not line up with germline, which may come from a read error. The chain links TRBV5-4 to TRBJ2-5, with D possibly TRBD1 on 5 matching bases. CDR3 length: 14 amino acids. The germline V gene has CDR1 SGHNT and CDR2 YYREEE (reference sequence). CDR3 sequence (DNA): TGTGCCAGCAGCTTGGCCAGACAGCAAGAGACCCGGTACTTC. This codes for CASSLARQQETRYF.

The V gene is TRBV30, the J gene TRBJ2-7; the D call may be TRBD1 or TRBD2 (6 bases each). V lost 3 bases, J lost 6 bases, and 18 bases lay in between. The CDR3 is made up of 14 amino acids. Per the germline V gene, CDR1 is GTSNPN and CDR2 is SVGIG (reference sequence). The CDR3 sequence is CAWSKGGTISEQYF. The CDR3 DNA reads TGTGCCTGGAGCAAAGGGGGGACGATCTCCGAGCAGTACTTC.

This clone was seen a single time. This probably arose from a read error, given a far larger clone one base away. Other DNA sequences of this sample code for an identical CDR3. The chain couples TRBV30 to TRBJ1-5, with D perhaps matching TRBD1 (5 bases). The CDR3 runs to 13 residues. Germline V lookup: CDR1 GTSNPN, CDR2 SVGIG (reference sequence). The CDR3 DNA sequence: TGTGCATGGAATATGGGGGGTAATCAGCCCCAGCATTTT. As protein: CAWNMGGNQPQHF.

The chain uses TRBV5-1 and TRBJ2-1; 13 bases map to TRBD2. CDR1 is SGHRS, CDR2 YFSETQ, per germline. Trimming cost V 0 bases and J 6 bases; bases outside gene matches: 6. There are 17 residues in the CDR3. The CDR3 protein is CASSLAGTSGIFNEQFF. In DNA form, the CDR3 reads TGCGCCAGCAGCTTGGCCGGGACTAGCGGGATTTTCAATGAGCAGTTCTTC.

This clone showed up many times. Here the CDR3 reads CASSLAGPTEAFF. Here the CDR3 DNA reads TGTGCCAGCAGCCTGGCAGGCCCCACTGAAGCTTTCTTT. This chain uses TRBV28 with TRBJ1-1; D is undetermined. Germline V gene sequence: CDR1 MDHEN, CDR2 SYDVKM. V dropped 6 bases and J dropped 4 bases, with 12 bases sitting between them. CDR3 length equals 13 residues.

The chain employs TRBV4-1 and TRBJ2-1; possibly TRBD1 for D (6 bases). V shed 1 base and J shed 2 bases, with 15 bases lying between them. CDR1 MGHRA and CDR2 YSYEKL come from the germline V gene. The CDR3 sequence is 17 residues long. As DNA, the CDR3 is TGCGCCAGCAGCCAAGGGTTAGGGGGACGGGCCTACAATGAGCAGTTCTTC. Protein: CASSQGLGGRAYNEQFF.

This clone was seen just once. Relative to the germline gene, one junction end is altered; a read error may explain this. This chain uses TRBV5-1 with TRBJ1-2; TRBD1 is a possible D gene (6 bases). The CDR3 is 13 residues long. Germline-derived CDR1 and CDR2 are SGHRS and YFSETQ. The CDR3 spells CASSFLQGYGYTF. The CDR3 DNA follows: TGTGCCAGCAGCTTCTTACAGGGCTATGGCTACACCTTC.

The chain recombines TRBV9 with TRBJ1-5, with D possibly TRBD1 on 5 matching bases. Germline values: CDR1 SGDLS, CDR2 YYNGEE. V lost 0 bases, J lost 5 bases, and 9 bases lay in between. This CDR3 contains 14 residues. CDR3 sequence reads: CASSVGWGDQPQHF. Written as DNA, the CDR3 is TGTGCCAGCAGCGTAGGATGGGGGGATCAGCCCCAGCATTTT.

CDR3 sequence reads: CASSPPSRDEGYTF. The CDR3 region has the DNA TGTGCCAGCTCACCACCGTCCAGGGACGAGGGCTACACCTTC. The V gene is TRBV18, the J gene TRBJ1-2, with D possibly matching TRBD1 (5 bases). CDR1 KGHSH and CDR2 LQKENI come from the germline V gene. The V and J ends lost 0 bases and 8 bases respectively, with 13 bases between them. CDR3 length equals 14 residues.

The chain uses TRBV14 and TRBJ1-6; D not certain. Between the trimmed V and J ends, which lost 1 base and 10 bases, there was a span of 14 bases. The CDR3 sequence is 15 residues long. Germline V CDR1 and CDR2: SGHDN, FVKESK. The DNA of the CDR3 is TGTGCCAGCAGCCAAGTTTACATCCCGGACTCACCCCTCCACTTT. Its translation: CASSQVYIPDSPLHF. The entire variable domain, with the rest obtained from reference TRBV14 and TRBJ1-6, is as follows: EAGVTQFPSHSVIEKGQTVTLRCDPISGHDNLYWYRRVMGKEIKFLLHFVKESKQDESGMPNNRFLAERTGGTYSTLKVQPAELEDSGVYFCASSQVYIPDSPLHFGNGTRLTVT.

J is TRBJ2-7 and V is TRBV30; 10 bases fit TRBD2. The germline CDR1 and CDR2 sequences are GTSNPN and SVGIG (reference sequence). The V gene end was trimmed by 0 bases and the J gene end by 6 bases; junction bases not matched to a gene: 5. This CDR3 contains 14 residues. Here the CDR3 DNA reads TGTGCCTGGAGTGTCGGAGCGGGAGGGTTCGAGCAGTACTTC. Translating gives CAWSVGAGGFEQYF.

The table lists this clone with a few counts. The chain recombines TRBV4-2 with TRBJ2-1; 7 nucleotides match TRBD2. CDR3 length: 14 residues. The V gene's germline CDR1 is LGHNA and CDR2 YNFKEQ. The trim removed 6 bases at V and 9 bases at J, leaving 11 bases unmatched. The CDR3 DNA follows: TGTGCCAGCAGGATAACGGGAGGCGACGTTGAGCAGTTCTTC. Protein sequence: CASRITGGDVEQFF.

The chain joins TRBV18 to TRBJ1-4, with D hard to call. Per the germline V gene, CDR1 is KGHSH and CDR2 is LQKENI. Between the trimmed V and J ends, which lost 6 bases and 7 bases, there was a span of 18 bases. This CDR3 spans 15 amino acids. Here the CDR3 reads CASSPESLSGEKLFF. The CDR3 DNA is TGTGCCAGCTCTCCTGAATCCCTGTCTGGTGAAAAACTGTTTTTT.

As regards this clone: This is likely an artifact of a read error, given a far larger clone one base away. The same CDR3 is also encoded by other DNA sequences in this sample. The chain combines TRBV29-1 with TRBJ1-2, with unresolved D. CDR3 length: 11 residues. Germline CDR1 and CDR2: SQVTM and ANQGSEA. The CDR3 DNA is TGCAGCGCGGGAGACAACTATGGCTATACCTTC. Translation gives CSAGDNYGYTF.

V is TRBV30 and J is TRBJ2-5, with unresolved D. There are 11 residues in the CDR3. Germline values: CDR1 GTSNPN, CDR2 SVGIG (reference sequence). Trimming shortened V by 3 bases and J by 5 bases, and 7 bases separated the two germline ends. This chain's CDR3 is CAWSRSETQYF. The CDR3 bases are TGTGCCTGGAGCAGGAGTGAGACCCAGTACTTC.

The chain recombines TRBV6-6 with TRBJ2-2, with D perhaps matching TRBD2 (6 bases). The CDR3 is 14 amino acids. CDR1 and CDR2 from the germline V gene are MNHNY and SVGAGI (reference sequence). Trimming pared 0 bases from V and 5 bases from J, leaving 7 bases between. The CDR3 loop reads CASSYSEGTGELFF. CDR3 DNA sequence: TGTGCCAGCAGTTACTCGGAGGGGACCGGGGAGCTGTTTTTT.

The V gene is TRBV9, the J gene TRBJ2-7; D is uncertain. The CDR3 has 14 residues. V lost 0 bases and J lost 0, with 7 bases in between. The germline CDR1 and CDR2 sequences are SGDLS and YYNGEE. The CDR3 DNA reads as TGTGCCAGCAGCGTAGTCCCGGACTCCTACGAGCAGTACTTC. It translates to CASSVVPDSYEQYF. The complete variable domain, with remaining parts taken from reference TRBV9 and TRBJ2-7, reads DSGVTQTPKHLITATGQRVTLRCSPRSGDLSVYWYQQSLDQGLQFLIQYYNGEERAKGNILERFSAQQFPDLHSELNLSSLELGDSALYFCASSVVPDSYEQYFGPGTRLTVT.

Remarks on this clone: This same CDR3 is encoded by further DNA sequences in the sample. DNA of the CDR3: TGTGCCAGCAGTTACTCACGGAACACTGAAGCTTTCTTT. It yields the protein CASSYSRNTEAFF. This sequence joins TRBV6-5 and TRBJ1-1, with D uncertain. Germline assignment: CDR1 MNHEY and CDR2 SVGAGI. This CDR3 region has 13 residues. Trimming shortened V by 0 bases and J by 1 base, and 3 bases separated the two germline ends.

This clone was found once. The chain links TRBV7-8 to TRBJ2-3, with D possibly matching TRBD2 (7 bases). Trimming took 3 bases from V and 4 from J, leaving 14 bases between them. Germline CDR1 and CDR2: SGHVS and FQNEAQ. The CDR3 contains 15 residues. CDR3 sequence: CASSLRGRKSDTQYF. CDR3 nucleotide sequence: TGTGCCAGCAGCTTGCGGGGGCGGAAGTCAGATACGCAGTATTTT.

This chain links TRBV6-5 with TRBJ2-1, with no clear D. The CDR3 runs 13 residues. The germline V gene encodes CDR1 MNHEY and CDR2 SVGAGI. Trimming pared 9 bases from V and 6 bases from J, leaving 15 bases between. CDR3: CASRRPNGNEQFF. In DNA form, the CDR3 reads TGTGCCAGTAGAAGACCCAACGGCAATGAGCAGTTCTTC.

The chain has TRBV9 and TRBJ2-5; D remains unclear. The CDR3 extends over 12 amino acids. The V and J ends lost 2 bases and 2 bases respectively, with 4 bases between them. Germline assignment: CDR1 SGDLS and CDR2 YYNGEE. CDR3 loop: CASSVPQETQYF. CDR3 in DNA: TGTGCCAGCAGCGTCCCACAAGAGACCCAGTACTTC.

This clone has just one count. The sample has other DNA sequences that encode this CDR3 too. V and J are TRBV5-4 and TRBJ2-3; the D gene is possibly TRBD2 (6 bases). Germline V gene sequence: CDR1 SGHNT, CDR2 YYREEE (reference sequence). V lost 0 bases to trimming and J lost 2 bases, with 10 bases between them. CDR3 size: 15 residues. The CDR3 loop is CASSLGGTSTDTQYF. The CDR3 DNA reads TGTGCCAGCAGCTTGGGGGGGACTTCCACAGATACGCAGTATTTT.

The chain links TRBV5-1 to TRBJ2-5, with unresolved D. This CDR3 is built from 13 residues. V was trimmed by 1 base and J by 3 bases, leaving 7 bases between them. The germline CDR1 and CDR2 sequences are SGHRS and YFSETQ. The chain's CDR3 is CASSLLAEETQYF. The CDR3 DNA follows: TGCGCCAGCAGCTTGTTGGCTGAAGAGACCCAGTACTTC.